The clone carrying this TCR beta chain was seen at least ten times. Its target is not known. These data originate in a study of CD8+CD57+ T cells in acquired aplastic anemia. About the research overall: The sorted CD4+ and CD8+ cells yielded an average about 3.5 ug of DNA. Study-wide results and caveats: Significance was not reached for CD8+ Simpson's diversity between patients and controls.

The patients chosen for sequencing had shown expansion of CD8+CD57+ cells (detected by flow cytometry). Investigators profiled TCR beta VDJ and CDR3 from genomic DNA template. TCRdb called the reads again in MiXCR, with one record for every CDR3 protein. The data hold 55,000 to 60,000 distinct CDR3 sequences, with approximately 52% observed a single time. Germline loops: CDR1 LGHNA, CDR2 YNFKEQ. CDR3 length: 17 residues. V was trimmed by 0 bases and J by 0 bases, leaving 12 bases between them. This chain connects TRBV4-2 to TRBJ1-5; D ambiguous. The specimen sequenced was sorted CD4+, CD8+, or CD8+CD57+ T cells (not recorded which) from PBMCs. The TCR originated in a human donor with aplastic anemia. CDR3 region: CASSQEGQSYSNQPQHF. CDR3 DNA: TGTGCCAGCAGCCAAGAAGGGCAGAGTTATAGCAATCAGCCCCAGCATTTT.